These T cell receptor beta chains were read from a single sample in a study of response to subunit inactivated influenza vaccine. TCRdb reanalysed the RT-PCR reads using MiXCR and keeps one entry per CDR3 protein. The sample holds roughly 620,000 distinct CDR3 sequences, about 11% seen once. The same data also went into a second study, on T cells expressing NK-cell markers.

The source material was PBMCs from blood, sampled on the day of vaccination. The receptors stem from a man aged 50 to 59 who received an inactivated influenza vaccine. Both conserved end residues are part of each CDR3. The order of the fields is V gene, clone size, D gene, J gene, CDR3 DNA, CDR3 protein. D genes are given only for firm matches. Only part of the rows carry a size: once, few, many, or a class if the clone is expanded.

v_call: TRBV5-1; clone_size: NA; d_call: NA; j_call: TRBJ2-2; cdr3_nt: TGCGCCAGCAGCTTGATTAGTCCTCGCCGAATTGGGACCGGGGAGCTGTTTTTT; cdr3_aa: CASSLISPRRIGTGELFF
v_call: TRBV5-1; clone_size: few; d_call: NA; j_call: TRBJ2-1; cdr3_nt: TGCGCCAGCAGCTTCTTCTTGACCTCCTACAATGAGCAGTTCTTC; cdr3_aa: CASSFFLTSYNEQFF
v_call: TRBV7-9; clone_size: few; d_call: NA; j_call: TRBJ2-1; cdr3_nt: TGTGCCAGCATCACTTCTAGCGCTTCCTACAATGAGCAGTTCTTC; cdr3_aa: CASITSSASYNEQFF
v_call: TRBV7-2; clone_size: few; d_call: NA; j_call: TRBJ2-7; cdr3_nt: TGTGCCAGCAGCTATAATAGCCCCCTTCTCGGGGACGAGCAGTACTTC; cdr3_aa: CASSYNSPLLGDEQYF
v_call: TRBV6-2/TRBV6-3; clone_size: few; d_call: TRBD1; j_call: TRBJ2-7; cdr3_nt: TGTGCCAGCAGAGGGGACCTCGGACAGGGGGTGAATGAGCAGTACTTC; cdr3_aa: CASRGDLGQGVNEQYF
v_call: TRBV6-5; clone_size: few; d_call: NA; j_call: TRBJ1-5; cdr3_nt: TGTGCCAGCAGTTACGGCCGTAATCAGCCCCAGCATTTT; cdr3_aa: CASSYGRNQPQHF
v_call: TRBV7-9; clone_size: many; d_call: TRBD1; j_call: TRBJ1-2; cdr3_nt: TGTGCCAGCAGCCGGGACAGCAACTATGGCTACACCTTC; cdr3_aa: CASSRDSNYGYTF
v_call: TRBV12-3/TRBV12-4; clone_size: few; d_call: TRBD1; j_call: TRBJ2-2; cdr3_nt: TGTGCCAGCAGTTACTCGGGACAGGGGAACACCGGGGAGCTGTTTTTT; cdr3_aa: CASSYSGQGNTGELFF
v_call: TRBV20-1; clone_size: NA; d_call: NA; j_call: TRBJ1-4; cdr3_nt: TGCAGTGCTAGAGATAGGACGGCCGCAACTAATGAAAAACTGTTTTTT; cdr3_aa: CSARDRTAATNEKLFF
v_call: TRBV14; clone_size: few; d_call: TRBD1; j_call: TRBJ1-2; cdr3_nt: TGTGCCAGCAGCCAAGGACAGGGCTTACCCTATGGCTACACCTTC; cdr3_aa: CASSQGQGLPYGYTF
v_call: TRBV3-1; clone_size: many; d_call: NA; j_call: TRBJ2-1; cdr3_nt: TGTGCCAGCAGCCCCGGGACTTCTGGTGAGCAGTTCTTC; cdr3_aa: CASSPGTSGEQFF
v_call: TRBV12-3/TRBV12-4; clone_size: many; d_call: TRBD1; j_call: TRBJ1-1; cdr3_nt: TGTGCCAGCAACCCCGGGACAGGGGGGACTGAAGCTTTCTTT; cdr3_aa: CASNPGTGGTEAFF
v_call: TRBV9; clone_size: many; d_call: TRBD2; j_call: TRBJ2-1; cdr3_nt: TGTGCCAGCACCACGTGGGGGGGGGTGGGGGATGAGCAGTTCTTC; cdr3_aa: CASTTWGGVGDEQFF
v_call: TRBV5-1; clone_size: NA; d_call: TRBD1; j_call: TRBJ1-4; cdr3_nt: TGCGCCAGCCGCCCTGACAGGGGAGGTGAAAAACTGTTTTTT; cdr3_aa: CASRPDRGGEKLFF
v_call: TRBV12-3/TRBV12-4; clone_size: few; d_call: NA; j_call: TRBJ2-7; cdr3_nt: TGTGCCAGCAGTTTCAACCGGGGGAGCCCGCGCGAGCAGTACTTC; cdr3_aa: CASSFNRGSPREQYF
v_call: TRBV3-1; clone_size: few; d_call: NA; j_call: TRBJ1-2; cdr3_nt: TGTGCCAGCAGCCAAGATCGTTCGACTCGCCACACCTTC; cdr3_aa: CASSQDRSTRHTF
v_call: TRBV19; clone_size: few; d_call: TRBD1; j_call: TRBJ2-3; cdr3_nt: TGTGCCAGTACCGCCGACAGGGGCCGTAGCACAGATACGCAGTATTTT; cdr3_aa: CASTADRGRSTDTQYF
v_call: TRBV29-1; clone_size: few; d_call: NA; j_call: TRBJ2-1; cdr3_nt: TGCAGCGTTGAAGATCCGCAGGGCGGCCCCTACAATGAGCAGTTCTTC; cdr3_aa: CSVEDPQGGPYNEQFF
v_call: TRBV29-1; clone_size: few; d_call: NA; j_call: TRBJ2-2; cdr3_nt: TGCAGCGCCCTCGGGACGGCGAACACCGGGGAGCTGTTTTTT; cdr3_aa: CSALGTANTGELFF
v_call: TRBV11-2; clone_size: NA; d_call: NA; j_call: TRBJ2-2; cdr3_nt: TGTGCCAGCAGCTTAGTTCCCCAGGAGGAGCTGTTTTTT; cdr3_aa: CASSLVPQEELFF